Below, 10 T cell receptor beta chains from the same sample are listed, as sequenced in a study of blood T cell repertoires in COVID-19. Produced via immunoSEQ multiplex PCR; TCRdb's table is partial and in-frame only. The sample consists of roughly 100,000 clones, 70% to 90% of them appearing once. Sequencing used peripheral blood. These receptors were collected from a human donor with COVID-19, enrolled during active disease. The donor label of this sample is uncertain.

The chain links TRBV10-3 to TRBJ2-1; tentative D call: TRBD1 (6 bases). The V gene's germline CDR1 is ENHRY and CDR2 SYGVKD. This CDR3 spans 15 amino acids. Trimming took off 7 bases at V and 12 bases at J, with 25 bases between the two ends. In DNA, the CDR3 is TGTGCCATCACCCCGGGACAAGGAAGGAGCCCAGGGCAGTTCTTC. It yields the protein CAITPGQGRSPGQFF.

V and J are TRBV19 and TRBJ2-6; 7 bases agree with TRBD1. V was clipped by 5 bases and J by 3 bases; unmatched bases: 7. Germline V gives CDR1 LNHDA, CDR2 SQIVND (reference sequence). The CDR3 spans 16 residues. CDR3 in DNA: TGTGCCAGTAGTCACATGACAGGGAGTGGGGCCAACGTCCTGACTTTC. Its translation is CASSHMTGSGANVLTF.

J is TRBJ1-1 and V is TRBV10-3; 7 bases line up with TRBD1. CDR3 length equals 16 residues. Germline-derived CDR1 and CDR2 are ENHRY and SYGVKD. With 2 bases clipped from V and 6 bases from J, the junction kept 12 bases outside the gene matches. CDR3 loop: CAISEPGHRGSAEAFF. The CDR3 coding sequence is TGTGCCATCAGTGAGCCGGGCCACAGGGGATCCGCTGAAGCTTTCTTT.

This clone was seen only a few times. The V and J genes are TRBV6-5 and TRBJ1-6, with D unclear. The germline V gene has CDR1 MNHEY and CDR2 SVGAGI. The CDR3 sequence is 12 residues long. Trimming left V 2 bases short and J 7 bases short, with 3 bases between. The DNA for the CDR3 is TGTGCCAGCAGTTACCTAAATTCACCCCTCCACTTT. This codes for CASSYLNSPLHF.

The chain carries TRBV5-1 and TRBJ2-2; TRBD2 aligns across 11 bases. Trimming at V came to 3 bases and at J to 1 base, leaving 8 bases not matched to a gene. The CDR3 is 18 amino acids. From germline, CDR1 is SGHRS and CDR2 YFSETQ. The CDR3 DNA follows: TGCGCCAGCAGCTCCCTAGCGGGGGGAACCGTGAACACCGGGGAGCTGTTTTTT. As protein: CASSSLAGGTVNTGELFF.

J is TRBJ2-4 and V is TRBV5-1, with 7 positions matching TRBD2. V gave up 4 bases and J gave up 0 bases; unmatched junction bases: 7. Germline V gene sequence: CDR1 SGHRS, CDR2 YFSETQ. This CDR3 is built from 16 residues. The CDR3 reads CASSPTSALAKNIQYF. The CDR3 DNA reads TGCGCCAGCAGCCCTACTAGCGCTCTAGCCAAAAACATTCAGTACTTC.

The chain links TRBV4-1 to TRBJ1-2; perhaps TRBD1 as D (5 bases). Trimming stripped 0 bases from V and 1 base from J, with 12 bases between. This CDR3 has 16 amino acids. Germline loops: CDR1 MGHRA, CDR2 YSYEKL. The CDR3 loop reads CASSQDSRGLNYGYTF. Written as DNA, the CDR3 is TGCGCCAGCAGCCAAGATTCAAGGGGCCTTAACTATGGCTACACCTTC.

The gene calls are TRBV10-2 and TRBJ2-7; 9 bases align to TRBD1. The CDR3 length is 13 residues. V gave up 8 bases and J gave up 2 bases; unmatched junction bases: 4. Germline-derived CDR1 and CDR2 are WSHSY and SAAADI. The CDR3 spells CASQGQGPYEQYF. The CDR3 DNA reads TGCGCCAGCCAAGGACAGGGGCCCTACGAGCAGTACTTC.

The chain employs TRBV10-3 and TRBJ2-2; D uncertain. There are 14 residues in the CDR3. V lost 2 bases, J lost 5 bases, and 9 bases lay in between. CDR1 and CDR2 (germline): ENHRY, SYGVKD. Written as DNA, the CDR3 is TGTGCCATCAGTGAGCTGACACAGACCGGGGAGCTGTTTTTT. Protein product: CAISELTQTGELFF.

The chain employs TRBV7-9 and TRBJ1-2; 7 bases fit TRBD1. The V segment lost 5 bases and the J segment 4 bases; nucleotides outside the gene matches: 4. Germline V lookup: CDR1 SEHNR, CDR2 FQNEAQ (reference sequence). The CDR3 covers 13 residues. The CDR3 region has the DNA TGTGCCAGCAGCACCGGGACAGTCTATGGCTACACCTTC. Translation: CASSTGTVYGYTF.